This T cell receptor beta chain was observed in a study of blood T cell repertoires in COVID-19. Study-wide background: From T cells, B-cell-depleted T cells, or PBMCs came the material, which was cDNA or gDNA.

Enrollees, about 18 to 90 years old, lived in 24 US areas. The CDR3 spans 16 residues. The junction had 12 bases not matched to a gene; V was cut back by 5 bases and J by 6 bases. Germline loops: CDR1 SGHVS, CDR2 FQNEAQ. Original data processing: Amplified reference gene primers provided the basis for estimating nucleated cell counts. Repertoires were generated with immunoSEQ multiplex PCR, while TCRdb's copy carries only in-frame clones and drops some. V and J calls and clone size are copied from that table; D and trimming were computed from the DNA. The sample lists hundreds of thousands of clones; 85% to 90% were seen once.

The specimen was PBMCs or T cells enriched from blood (not recorded which). The TCR was taken from a woman aged 18 to 35 with acute COVID-19. The chain couples TRBV7-8 to TRBJ1-4, with TRBD1 matching 7 bases. The CDR3 loop reads CASSPAGQRVDEKLFF. The CDR3 region has the DNA TGTGCCAGCAGCCCGGCGGGACAGAGGGTAGATGAAAAACTGTTTTTT.